This T cell receptor beta chain was recovered during a study of immune heterogeneity within non-small cell lung tumors. Study-level information: It was found that the tumors were several squamous cell carcinomas, approximately nine non-squamous carcinomas and 1 not otherwise specified. Study-level points and caveats: Site-unique high-frequency clones occurred alongside identical dominant CDR3 beta clonotypes that recurred across tumor sites within a patient.

Of note for this clonotype: The antigen remains unidentified.

Germline V gives CDR1 DFQATT, CDR2 SNEGSKA (reference sequence). The CDR3 spans 14 residues. The trim removed 0 bases at V and 5 bases at J, leaving 5 bases unmatched. At 600 to 750 ng per sample, bulk tumor genomic DNA provided the template. Far-apart biopsies, several per primary tumor, were taken during surgery. Patients underwent curative surgery for non-small cell lung cancer (untreated and newly diagnosed). Multiplex PCR was performed with 32 V and 13 J primers, and it amplified TCR beta CDR3. TCRdb analysed the multiplex PCR reads with MiXCR anew, one entry per CDR3 protein. In the table there are 20,000 to 25,000 distinct CDR3 sequences, around 28% of which are singletons.

Sequencing used lung tumor tissue. The V and J genes are TRBV20-1 and TRBJ2-5; 8 bases are shared with TRBD1. The clonotype comes from a man aged 35 to 55 with non-small cell lung cancer. CDR3 coding DNA: TGCAGTGCTAGAGACTGGACAGGGTTTGAGACCCAGTACTTC. It specifies CSARDWTGFETQYF.